These T cell receptor beta chains were read from a single sample in a study of cytomegalovirus exposure and HLA in healthy donors. The repertoire was sequenced with immunoSEQ multiplex PCR; TCRdb's copy has only in-frame clones and lacks some. Of over 250,000 clones listed, roughly 70% are singletons. Sequenced material: PBMCs. These receptors all come from a female donor in good health and CMV-seronegative. Each CDR3 is given with its conserved first and last residue. D genes are given only for firm matches. The size entry is marked missing in some rows and otherwise reads once, few, many or a size class.

d_gene	abundance	v_gene	j_gene	CDR3nt	CDR3aa
.	.	TRBV2	TRBJ1-5	TGTGCCAGCAGTGAAGGCAGGCCGGGGTCTCAGCCCCAGCATTTT	CASSEGRPGSQPQHF
TRBD1	.	TRBV18	TRBJ1-5	TGTGCCAGCTCACTTCCATCGACAGGGCTGAACCAGCCCCAGCATTTT	CASSLPSTGLNQPQHF
TRBD1	.	TRBV25-1	TRBJ2-7	TGTGCCAGCAGTAGGGGGCCTATTACCTACGAGCAGTACTTC	CASSRGPITYEQYF
TRBD1	.	TRBV6-5	TRBJ1-1	TGTGCCAGCAGTTCCCGGACAGGTCGTTACACTGAAGCTTTCTTT	CASSSRTGRYTEAFF
.	few	TRBV4-1	TRBJ1-5	TGCGCCAGCAGCCTAAGGCAATACAGCTATAGCAATCAGCCCCAGCATTTT	CASSLRQYSYSNQPQHF
TRBD1	.	TRBV7-8	TRBJ1-5	TGTGCCAGCAGCACGGCGACAGGGGGACGGTGGCAGCCCCAGCATTTT	CASSTATGGRWQPQHF
.	few	TRBV4-1	TRBJ2-1	TGCGCCAGCAGCCAAACTAGCCATGCCTACAATGAGCAGTTCTTC	CASSQTSHAYNEQFF
TRBD2	.	TRBV9	TRBJ2-7	TGTGCCAGCACGACGACTAGCGGGAGCGCCGAGCAGTACTTC	CASTTTSGSAEQYF
TRBD2	.	TRBV27	TRBJ2-5	TGTGCCAGCAGTTTAGTTTCTCCCACTAGCGGGACCCAAGGGACCCAGTACTTC	CASSLVSPTSGTQGTQYF
.	.	TRBV29-1	TRBJ2-2	TGCAGCGTCAGTCGACTAGACACCGGGGAGCTGTTTTTT	CSVSRLDTGELFF
TRBD2	.	TRBV6-1	TRBJ2-2	TGTGCCAGCAGTGAAAGGGGACTAGCGGTTGGCACCGGGGAGCTGTTTTTT	CASSERGLAVGTGELFF
.	.	TRBV11-3	TRBJ2-1	TGTGCCAGCAGCCACCCCGCGAGCGGGCCCCACAATGAGCAGTTCTTC	CASSHPASGPHNEQFF
.	.	TRBV9	TRBJ2-3	TGTGCCAGCAGCGTAGTTAGCGGAAGCACAGATACGCAGTATTTT	CASSVVSGSTDTQYF
.	.	TRBV19	TRBJ2-7	TGTGCCAGTAGTCTCGGCCCAGGGTTCTACGAGCAGTACTTC	CASSLGPGFYEQYF
.	few	TRBV5-6	TRBJ2-2	TGTGCCAGCAGCTTGGCCCCACTCGCCGGGGAGCTGTTTTTT	CASSLAPLAGELFF
.	.	TRBV9	TRBJ2-3	TGTGCCAGCAGCTTCCGACTAGTTAGTCCCACAGATACGCAGTATTTT	CASSFRLVSPTDTQYF
TRBD2	once	TRBV11-3	TRBJ2-1	TGTGCCAGCAGTCCACTAGCGGGGGGGAATGAGCAGTTCTTC	CASSPLAGGNEQFF
TRBD1	few	TRBV28	TRBJ2-7	TGTGCCAGCAGTTTAACCGGGACAGTGGGTCCCTACGAGCAGTACTTC	CASSLTGTVGPYEQYF
TRBD2	.	TRBV5-8	TRBJ2-2	TGTGCCAGCAGCCTGGTCGCGGGAGGGGGCACCGGGGAGCTGTTTTTT	CASSLVAGGGTGELFF
.	.	TRBV7-9	TRBJ2-1	TGTGCCAGCAGCTTAGCCGCAGGGATCTACAATGAGCAGTTCTTC	CASSLAAGIYNEQFF
TRBD2	.	TRBV14	TRBJ2-3	TGTGCCAGCAGCCTCATAGCGGGGGTCACAGATACGCAGTATTTT	CASSLIAGVTDTQYF
.	few	TRBV27	TRBJ1-5	TGTGCCAGCAGTACCCGCAGGGGTACCTTTAGCAATCAGCCCCAGCATTTT	CASSTRRGTFSNQPQHF
.	.	TRBV5-6	TRBJ1-5	TGTGCCAGCAGCTTGGGAGCTTATAGCAATCAGCCCCAGCATTTT	CASSLGAYSNQPQHF
.	.	TRBV15	TRBJ1-4	TGTGCCACCAGCAGGGAAGGGGGGGGAGAAAAACTGTTTTTT	CATSREGGGEKLFF
TRBD1	.	TRBV9	TRBJ1-2	TGTGCCAGCAGCGGAGTAGCCCCCCTCTATGACAGGGGGGGCTATGGCTACACCTTC	CASSGVAPLYDRGGYGYTF
.	few	TRBV10-3	TRBJ2-7	TGTGCCATCAGTGAGTCCGGGCCAGGGGCGAGCGAGCAGTACTTC	CAISESGPGASEQYF
.	.	TRBV9	TRBJ2-5	TGTGCCAGCAGCGTTCGTAGCGGAGCTCTTACGGAGCAGTACTTC	CASSVRSGALTEQYF
.	.	TRBV14	TRBJ2-7	TGTGCCAGCAGCCAAGAGGCCGGACTGAGTTTTGCCGAGCAGTACTTC	CASSQEAGLSFAEQYF
.	.	TRBV5-5	TRBJ2-7	TGTGCCAGCAGCTTGCGTCGGCGGGATGACGAGCAGTACTTC	CASSLRRRDDEQYF
.	.	TRBV6-5	TRBJ1-1	TGTGCCAGCAGTTACCGGGGGGGGGTTTCGGGGACTGAAGCTTTCTTT	CASSYRGGVSGTEAFF
.	.	TRBV2	TRBJ2-7	TGTGCCAGCAGTGAAGTTAACCCCTACGAGCAGTACTTC	CASSEVNPYEQYF
.	.	TRBV6-1	TRBJ2-6	TGTGCCAGCATCCCAGCTGGGGCCAACGTCCTGACTTTC	CASIPAGANVLTF
.	.	TRBV5-1	TRBJ1-2	TGCGCCAGCAGCTTTTCAGGGCTTGATGGCTACACCTTC	CASSFSGLDGYTF
.	.	TRBV27	TRBJ1-2	TGTGCCAGCAGTTTATTCCCGAGGGCCTATGGCTACACCTTC	CASSLFPRAYGYTF
.	.	TRBV5-4	TRBJ2-7	TGTGCCAGCAGCTTGCCGGGCGGGAAGGGTTCCTACGAGCAGTACTTC	CASSLPGGKGSYEQYF
TRBD2	.	TRBV15	TRBJ2-1	TGTGCCACCAGCGGACGGACTAGCGGGAGTTCCTACAATGAGCAGTTCTTC	CATSGRTSGSSYNEQFF
.	.	TRBV6-5	TRBJ2-7	TGTGCCAGCAGTTCTGCAGGGGCGCTTCACGAGCAGTACTTC	CASSSAGALHEQYF
.	once	TRBV19	TRBJ1-4	TGTGCCAGTACCTTATCGCGGTGGTACGGGGGAGAAAAACTGTTTTTT	CASTLSRWYGGEKLFF
TRBD1	.	TRBV5-8	TRBJ2-3	TGTGCCAGCAGCTTGGCCCCGGACAGGGGGCGTCGGGGTACGCAGTATTTT	CASSLAPDRGRRGTQYF
.	.	TRBV6-5	TRBJ2-1	TGTGCCAGCAGTTACTCCCTGCTGGAGGCAAGCAATGAGCAGTTCTTC	CASSYSLLEASNEQFF
TRBD1	.	TRBV2	TRBJ2-3	TGTGCCAGCAGTGTACAGGGGATAACCACAGATACGCAGTATTTT	CASSVQGITTDTQYF
TRBD1	few	TRBV18	TRBJ1-2	TGTGCCAGCGATCCGGGACAGGGCGCCAAAGTCGGCTACACCTTC	CASDPGQGAKVGYTF
TRBD1	.	TRBV28	TRBJ2-4	TGTGCCAGCAGTTTTCTCGGACAGGGGAAAGCCAAAAACATTCAGTACTTC	CASSFLGQGKAKNIQYF
.	.	TRBV5-6	TRBJ1-6	TGTGCCAGCAGCTTGGCCGGGGGAAGAGATTCACCCCTCCACTTT	CASSLAGGRDSPLHF
TRBD2	.	TRBV4-1	TRBJ2-5	TGCGCCAGCAGCCTTCTGGGACTAGCGGGAGGAGACGGAGAGACCCAGTACTTC	CASSLLGLAGGDGETQYF
TRBD1	.	TRBV5-1	TRBJ1-2	TGCGCCAGCAGTCGGGACAGAAACTATGGCTACACCTTC	CASSRDRNYGYTF